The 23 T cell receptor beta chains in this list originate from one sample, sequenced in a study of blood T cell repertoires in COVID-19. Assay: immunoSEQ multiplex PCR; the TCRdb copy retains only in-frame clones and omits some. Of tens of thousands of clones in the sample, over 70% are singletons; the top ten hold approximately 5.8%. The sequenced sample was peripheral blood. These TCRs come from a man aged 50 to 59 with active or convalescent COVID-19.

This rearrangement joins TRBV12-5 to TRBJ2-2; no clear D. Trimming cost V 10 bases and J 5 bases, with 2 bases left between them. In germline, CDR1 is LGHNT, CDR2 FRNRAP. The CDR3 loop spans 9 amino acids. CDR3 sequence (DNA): TGTGCTACAACCGGGGAGCTGTTTTTT. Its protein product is CATTGELFF.

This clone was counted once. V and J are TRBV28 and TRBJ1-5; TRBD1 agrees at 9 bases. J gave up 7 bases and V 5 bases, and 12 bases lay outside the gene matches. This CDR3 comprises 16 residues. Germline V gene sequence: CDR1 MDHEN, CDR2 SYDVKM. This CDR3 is CASSTRDRASGQPQHF. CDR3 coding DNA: TGTGCCAGCAGTACCCGGGACAGGGCCTCGGGGCAGCCCCAGCATTTT.

The CDR3 coding sequence is TGTGCCAGCAGCGCTGTACAGGGGCCCGGAGTATACAATGAGCAGTTCTTC. Translation gives CASSAVQGPGVYNEQFF. The chain joins TRBV9 to TRBJ2-1; TRBD1 matches at 7 bases. CDR1 is SGDLS, CDR2 YYNGEE, per germline. The CDR3 totals 17 residues. V lost 3 bases and J lost 4; bases outside the gene matches: 13.

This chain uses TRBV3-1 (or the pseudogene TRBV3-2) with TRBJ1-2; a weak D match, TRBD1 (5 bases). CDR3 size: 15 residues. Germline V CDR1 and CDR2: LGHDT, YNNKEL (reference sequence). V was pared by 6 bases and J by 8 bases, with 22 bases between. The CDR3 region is CASRASGLRSGGYTF. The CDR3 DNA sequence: TGTGCCAGCAGGGCCTCGGGACTCCGCTCGGGGGGCTACACCTTC.

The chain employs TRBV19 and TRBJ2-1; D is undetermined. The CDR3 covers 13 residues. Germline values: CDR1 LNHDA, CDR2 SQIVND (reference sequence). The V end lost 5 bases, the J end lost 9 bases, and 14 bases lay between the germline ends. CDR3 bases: TGTGCCAGTAGTTCGTATCCGACAAGTGAGCAGTTCTTC. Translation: CASSSYPTSEQFF.

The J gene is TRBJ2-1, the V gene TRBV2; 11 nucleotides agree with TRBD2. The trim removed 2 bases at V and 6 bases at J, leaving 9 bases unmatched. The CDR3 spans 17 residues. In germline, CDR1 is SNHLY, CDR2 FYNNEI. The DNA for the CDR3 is TGTGCCAGCAGTGAAAGGTCTGCTAGCGGGGGGCCCAATGAGCAGTTCTTC. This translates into CASSERSASGGPNEQFF.

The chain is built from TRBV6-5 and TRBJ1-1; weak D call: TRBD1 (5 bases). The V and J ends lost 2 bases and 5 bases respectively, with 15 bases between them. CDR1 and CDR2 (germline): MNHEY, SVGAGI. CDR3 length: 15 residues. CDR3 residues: CASSYGIGKGTEAFF. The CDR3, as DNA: TGTGCCAGCAGTTACGGGATAGGCAAGGGGACTGAAGCTTTCTTT.

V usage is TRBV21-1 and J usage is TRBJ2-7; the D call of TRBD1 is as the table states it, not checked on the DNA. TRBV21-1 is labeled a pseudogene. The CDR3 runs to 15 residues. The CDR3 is CASEDYRGFSYEQYF. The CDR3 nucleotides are TGTGCCAGCGAAGACTACAGGGGCTTCTCCTACGAGCAGTACTTC.

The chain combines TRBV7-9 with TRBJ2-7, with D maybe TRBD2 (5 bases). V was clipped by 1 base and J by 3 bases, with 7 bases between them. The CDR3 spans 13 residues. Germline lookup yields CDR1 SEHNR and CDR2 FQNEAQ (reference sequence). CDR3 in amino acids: CASSLDTSYEQYF. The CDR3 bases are TGTGCCAGCAGCTTAGATACTAGCTACGAGCAGTACTTC.

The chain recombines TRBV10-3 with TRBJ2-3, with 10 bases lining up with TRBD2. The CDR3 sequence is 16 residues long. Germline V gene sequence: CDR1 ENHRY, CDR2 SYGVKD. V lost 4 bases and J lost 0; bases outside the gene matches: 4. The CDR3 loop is CAISGGLAPSTDTQYF. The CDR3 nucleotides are TGTGCCATCAGTGGGGGACTAGCGCCTAGCACAGATACGCAGTATTTT.

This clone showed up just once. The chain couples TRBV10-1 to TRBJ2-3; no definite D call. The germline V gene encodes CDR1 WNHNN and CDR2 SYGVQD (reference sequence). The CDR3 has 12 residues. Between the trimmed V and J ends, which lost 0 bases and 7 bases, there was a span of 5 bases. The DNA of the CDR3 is TGCGCCAGCAGTGAGTCGTCCTATACGCAGTATTTT. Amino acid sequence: CASSESSYTQYF.

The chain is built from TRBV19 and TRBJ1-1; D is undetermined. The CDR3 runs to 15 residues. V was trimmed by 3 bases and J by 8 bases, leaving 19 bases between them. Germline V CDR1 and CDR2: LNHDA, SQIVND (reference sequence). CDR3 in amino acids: CASSIGEAGKVEAFF. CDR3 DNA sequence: TGTGCCAGTAGTATTGGTGAGGCGGGAAAAGTAGAAGCTTTCTTT.

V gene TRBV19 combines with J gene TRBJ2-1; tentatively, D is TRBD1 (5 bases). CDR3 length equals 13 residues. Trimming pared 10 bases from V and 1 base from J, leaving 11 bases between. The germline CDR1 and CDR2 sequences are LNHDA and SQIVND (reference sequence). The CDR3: CATRQSSYNEQFF. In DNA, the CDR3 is TGTGCCACCCGACAGTCTTCCTACAATGAGCAGTTCTTC.

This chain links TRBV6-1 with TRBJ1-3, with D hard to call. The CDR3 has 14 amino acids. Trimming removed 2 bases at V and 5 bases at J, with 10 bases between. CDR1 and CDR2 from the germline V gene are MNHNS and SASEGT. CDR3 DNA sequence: TGTGCCAGCAGTGAATGGGCAGCTAGAAACACCATATATTTT. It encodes CASSEWAARNTIYF.

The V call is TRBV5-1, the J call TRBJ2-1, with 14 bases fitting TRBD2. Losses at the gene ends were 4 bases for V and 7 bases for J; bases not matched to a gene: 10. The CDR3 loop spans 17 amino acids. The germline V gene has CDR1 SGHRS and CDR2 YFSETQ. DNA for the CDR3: TGCGCCAGCAGCCCCGGACTAGCGGGGGGTTTTGGTAATGAGCAGTTCTTC. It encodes CASSPGLAGGFGNEQFF.

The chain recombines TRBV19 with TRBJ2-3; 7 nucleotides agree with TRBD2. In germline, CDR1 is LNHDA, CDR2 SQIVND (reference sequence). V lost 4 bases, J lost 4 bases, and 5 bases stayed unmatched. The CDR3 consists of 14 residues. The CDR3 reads CASSTQRGSDTQYF. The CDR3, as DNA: TGTGCCAGTAGTACCCAGCGGGGTTCAGATACGCAGTATTTT.

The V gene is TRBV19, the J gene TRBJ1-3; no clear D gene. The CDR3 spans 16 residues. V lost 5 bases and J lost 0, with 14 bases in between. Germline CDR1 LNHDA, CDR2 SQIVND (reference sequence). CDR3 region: CASSGRTAVSGNTIYF. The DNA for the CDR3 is TGTGCCAGTAGTGGTCGTACAGCGGTCTCTGGAAACACCATATATTTT.

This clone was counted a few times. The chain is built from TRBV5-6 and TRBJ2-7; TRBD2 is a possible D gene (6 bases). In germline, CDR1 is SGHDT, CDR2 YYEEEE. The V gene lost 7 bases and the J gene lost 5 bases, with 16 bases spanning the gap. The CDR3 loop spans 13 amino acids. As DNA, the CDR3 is TGTGCCAGCTTCTTTGGGGCGGGACACGAGCAGTACTTC. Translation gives CASFFGAGHEQYF.

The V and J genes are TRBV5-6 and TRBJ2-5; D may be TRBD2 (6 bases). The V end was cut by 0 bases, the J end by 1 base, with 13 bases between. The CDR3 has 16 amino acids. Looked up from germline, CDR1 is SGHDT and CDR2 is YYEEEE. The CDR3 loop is CASSLVGRDVQETQYF. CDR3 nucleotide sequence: TGTGCCAGCAGCTTGGTAGGGCGGGACGTCCAAGAGACCCAGTACTTC.

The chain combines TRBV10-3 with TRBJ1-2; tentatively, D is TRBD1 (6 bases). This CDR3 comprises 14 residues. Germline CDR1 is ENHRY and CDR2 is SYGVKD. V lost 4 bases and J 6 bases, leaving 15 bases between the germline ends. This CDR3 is CAISGWGGSDGYTF. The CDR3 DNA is TGTGCCATCAGTGGTTGGGGGGGCTCGGATGGCTACACCTTC.

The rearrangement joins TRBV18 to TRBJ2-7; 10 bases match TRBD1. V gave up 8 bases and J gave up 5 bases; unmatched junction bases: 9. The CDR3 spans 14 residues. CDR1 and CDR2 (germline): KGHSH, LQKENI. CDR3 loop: CASTLRDRGNEQYF. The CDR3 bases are TGTGCCAGCACCCTGAGGGACAGGGGCAACGAGCAGTACTTC.

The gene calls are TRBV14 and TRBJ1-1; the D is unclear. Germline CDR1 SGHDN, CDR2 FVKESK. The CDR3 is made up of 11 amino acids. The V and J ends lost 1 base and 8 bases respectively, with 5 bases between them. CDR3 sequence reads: CASSQGIEAFF. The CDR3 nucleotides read TGTGCCAGCAGCCAAGGTATAGAAGCTTTCTTT.

CDR3 in DNA: TGTGCCAGCAGTGAATATGAAGGGGTTAATCAGCCCCAGCATTTT. This codes for CASSEYEGVNQPQHF. The V gene is TRBV6-1, the J gene TRBJ1-5; tentatively, D is TRBD1 (5 bases). Germline V gene sequence: CDR1 MNHNS, CDR2 SASEGT. V dropped 2 bases and J dropped 4 bases, with 12 bases sitting between them. CDR3 length equals 15 residues.